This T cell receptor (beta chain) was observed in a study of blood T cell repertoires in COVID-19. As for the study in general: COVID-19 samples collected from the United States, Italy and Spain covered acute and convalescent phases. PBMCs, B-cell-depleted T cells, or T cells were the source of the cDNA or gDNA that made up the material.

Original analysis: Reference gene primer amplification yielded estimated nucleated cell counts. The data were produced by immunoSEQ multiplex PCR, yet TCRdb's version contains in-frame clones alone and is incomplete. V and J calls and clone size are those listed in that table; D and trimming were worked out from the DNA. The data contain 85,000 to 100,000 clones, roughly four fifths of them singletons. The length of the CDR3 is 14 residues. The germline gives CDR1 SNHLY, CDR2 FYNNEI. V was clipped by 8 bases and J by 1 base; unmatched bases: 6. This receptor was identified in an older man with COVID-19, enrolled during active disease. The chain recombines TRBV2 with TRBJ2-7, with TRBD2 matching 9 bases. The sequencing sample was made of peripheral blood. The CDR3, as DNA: TGTGCCAGCTCTTGGACTAGCGTGTCCTACGAGCAGTACTTC. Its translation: CASSWTSVSYEQYF.